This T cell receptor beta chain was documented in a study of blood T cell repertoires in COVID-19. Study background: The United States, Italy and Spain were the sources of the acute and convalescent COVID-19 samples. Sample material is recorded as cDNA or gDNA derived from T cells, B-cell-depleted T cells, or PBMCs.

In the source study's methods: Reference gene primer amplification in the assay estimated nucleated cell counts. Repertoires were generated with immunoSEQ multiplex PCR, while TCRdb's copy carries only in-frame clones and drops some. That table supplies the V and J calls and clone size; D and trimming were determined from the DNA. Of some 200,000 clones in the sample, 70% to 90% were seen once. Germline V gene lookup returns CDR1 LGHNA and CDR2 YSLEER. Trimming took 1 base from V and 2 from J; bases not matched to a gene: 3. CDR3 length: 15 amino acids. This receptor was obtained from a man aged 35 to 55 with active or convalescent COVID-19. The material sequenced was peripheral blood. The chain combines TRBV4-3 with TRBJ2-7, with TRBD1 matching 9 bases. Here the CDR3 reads CASSQARQGAYEQYF. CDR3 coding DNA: TGCGCCAGCAGCCAAGCCCGACAGGGGGCCTACGAGCAGTACTTC.